The 25 T cell receptor beta chains presented below share a single source sample, sequenced in a study of blood T cell repertoires in COVID-19. Profiling relied on immunoSEQ multiplex PCR, and the TCRdb table lists in-frame clones only, not all of them. The table records hundreds of thousands of clones, approximately 89% of them present only once. The sequencing sample was made of peripheral blood. The receptors originated from a woman in her twenties or thirties who had recovered from COVID-19.

The chain carries TRBV29-1 and TRBJ2-1; no clear D. CDR1 SQVTM and CDR2 ANQGSEA come from the germline V gene. This CDR3 is 14 amino acids long. Trimming removed 6 bases from V and 4 bases from J, with 16 bases in between. CDR3 DNA sequence: TGCAGCGTGCTGACTCCTTTGCGTTACAATGAGCAGTTCTTC. This sequence encodes CSVLTPLRYNEQFF.

The gene calls are TRBV7-3 and TRBJ2-1, with TRBD1 matching 8 bases. This CDR3 has 13 amino acids. After removal of 5 bases from V and 7 bases from J, the junction contained 4 bases not matched to a gene. CDR1 is SGHTA, CDR2 FQGTGA, per germline. The CDR3 loop reads CASSDRGRNEQFF. As DNA, the CDR3 is TGTGCCAGCAGCGACAGGGGTAGGAATGAGCAGTTCTTC.

J is TRBJ2-1 and V is TRBV18, with 7 bases matching TRBD1. The germline gives CDR1 KGHSH, CDR2 LQKENI. Trimming at V came to 0 bases and at J to 5 bases, leaving 4 bases not matched to a gene. This CDR3 is 15 amino acids long. The CDR3 DNA reads as TGTGCCAGCTCACCACCGGACAGGAGTAACAATGAGCAGTTCTTC. Translating it yields CASSPPDRSNNEQFF.

This clone was detected once. This chain connects TRBV19 to TRBJ2-5; 11 positions agree with TRBD1. V was pared by 0 bases and J by 6 bases, with 3 bases of the junction left unmatched. The germline gives CDR1 LNHDA, CDR2 SQIVND (reference sequence). The CDR3 length is 15 residues. The CDR3 here is CASSIDGQGAKTQYF. As DNA, the CDR3 is TGTGCCAGTAGTATAGACGGACAGGGGGCGAAGACCCAGTACTTC.

This rearrangement joins TRBV5-5 to TRBJ1-5; 7 bases are shared with TRBD1. This CDR3 has 15 amino acids. With 2 bases clipped from V and 6 bases from J, the junction kept 8 bases outside the gene matches. Germline V gene lookup returns CDR1 SGHKS and CDR2 YYEKEE (reference sequence). The DNA of the CDR3 is TGTGCCAGCAGCTTAACAAGAAACAGGGGTCAGCCCCAGCATTTT. This translates into CASSLTRNRGQPQHF.

The V gene is TRBV3-1 (or the pseudogene TRBV3-2), the J gene TRBJ2-3; the D gene is possibly TRBD2 (6 bases). Trimming took off 0 bases at V and 4 bases at J, with 17 bases between the two ends. The CDR3 is 17 residues long. CDR1 is LGHDT and CDR2 is YNNKEL in the germline V gene (reference sequence). CDR3 protein: CASSQEFEAGWADTQYF. CDR3 sequence (DNA): TGTGCCAGCAGCCAAGAATTCGAAGCGGGTTGGGCAGATACGCAGTATTTT.

The CDR3, as DNA: TGCAGTGCTAGTAAAAGCGGAGCTAGCACAGATACGCAGTATTTT. This translates into CSASKSGASTDTQYF. The chain combines TRBV20-1 with TRBJ2-3; D is perhaps TRBD2 (5 bases). The CDR3 runs 15 residues. Germline CDR1 and CDR2: DFQATT and SNEGSKA (reference sequence). The V gene lost 3 bases and the J gene lost 0 bases, with 13 bases spanning the gap.

The chain uses TRBV9 and TRBJ2-5, with TRBD1 identical over 9 bases. This CDR3 contains 15 residues. The ends lost 1 base at V and 4 bases at J; junction bases unmatched: 5. From germline, CDR1 is SGDLS and CDR2 YYNGEE. CDR3 in amino acids: CASSVWDRVSETQYF. The DNA of the CDR3 is TGTGCCAGCAGCGTATGGGACAGGGTATCAGAGACCCAGTACTTC.

The chain uses TRBV27 and TRBJ2-1; possibly TRBD1 for D (5 bases). The CDR3 has 16 residues. V was clipped by 5 bases and J by 0 bases, with 14 bases between them. CDR1 and CDR2 (germline): MNHEY, SMNVEV (reference sequence). CDR3 residues: CASSTSDSPSYNEQFF. As DNA, the CDR3 is TGTGCCAGCAGTACGTCAGACAGTCCCTCCTACAATGAGCAGTTCTTC.

V and J are TRBV5-4 and TRBJ2-1, with D tentatively TRBD1 (6 bases). Germline-derived CDR1 and CDR2 are SGHNT and YYREEE (reference sequence). V lost 0 bases and J 8 bases, leaving 12 bases between the germline ends. CDR3 length equals 14 residues. The CDR3 loop is CASSLVGGSDEQFF. DNA for the CDR3: TGTGCCAGCAGCTTGGTAGGGGGTTCCGATGAGCAGTTCTTC.

This clone was detected once. The chain couples TRBV11-1 to TRBJ2-7, with D possibly TRBD1 on 5 matching bases. The CDR3 loop spans 15 amino acids. Trimming left V 1 base short and J 1 base short, with 11 bases between. The germline gives CDR1 SGHAT, CDR2 FQDESV (reference sequence). Here the CDR3 reads CASSLVGQGSYEQYF. The CDR3 DNA is TGTGCCAGCAGCTTAGTAGGCCAGGGTTCCTACGAGCAGTACTTC.

The rearrangement links TRBV21-1 to TRBJ2-6; the D call in the table, TRBD1, was not verified against the DNA. TRBV21-1 counts as a pseudogene. The CDR3 sequence is 15 residues long. This chain's CDR3 is CASSKKGAGANVLTF. The CDR3 DNA follows: TGTGCCAGCAGCAAAAAGGGGGCTGGGGCCAACGTCCTGACTTTC.

J is TRBJ2-6 and V is TRBV11-3, with D tentatively TRBD1 (5 bases). V was shortened by 5 bases and J by 4 bases, with 21 bases between the two germline ends. CDR1 is SGHNT, CDR2 YENEEA, per germline. The CDR3 has 18 amino acids. The CDR3 DNA is TGTGCCAGCAGCCCTCCCCAGGGATCCCCCTCCGGGGCCAACGTCCTGACTTTC. Amino acids: CASSPPQGSPSGANVLTF.

The gene calls are TRBV18 and TRBJ1-4; D gene unclear. The CDR3 is 13 amino acids. In germline, CDR1 is KGHSH, CDR2 LQKENI. V lost 4 bases and J lost 8, with 11 bases in between. CDR3 nucleotide sequence: TGTGCCAGCTCACTGACACCCCCAGAAAAACTGTTTTTT. This translates into CASSLTPPEKLFF.

This clone has only a few counts. The V call is TRBV5-4, the J call TRBJ2-3; TRBD2 agrees at 8 bases. V lost 0 bases, J lost 1 base, and 4 bases stayed unmatched. There are 16 residues in the CDR3. CDR1 and CDR2 (germline): SGHNT, YYREEE (reference sequence). CDR3 DNA sequence: TGTGCCAGCAGCTTGGATCCAGCGGGGGGCACAGATACGCAGTATTTT. This encodes CASSLDPAGGTDTQYF.

V and J are TRBV9 and TRBJ2-5; TRBD2 might be the D (5 bases). V was shortened by 0 bases and J by 1 base, with 16 bases between the two germline ends. This CDR3 has 17 residues. CDR1 and CDR2 from the germline V gene are SGDLS and YYNGEE. CDR3 loop: CASSVGGQTSTQETQYF. The CDR3, as DNA: TGTGCCAGCAGCGTAGGCGGGCAAACCTCCACCCAAGAGACCCAGTACTTC.

The rearrangement joins TRBV28 to TRBJ1-2, with D perhaps TRBD1 (5 bases). Germline CDR1 is MDHEN and CDR2 is SYDVKM. This CDR3 region has 14 residues. The germline V and J ends were trimmed by 3 bases and 3 bases, with 11 bases remaining between them. Written as DNA, the CDR3 is TGTGCCAGCAGTTTGGCAGGGAGGGACTATGGCTACACCTTC. This gives the protein CASSLAGRDYGYTF.

The V call is TRBV7-8, the J call TRBJ2-7; 11 positions agree with TRBD2. Trimming at V came to 4 bases and at J to 3 bases, leaving 5 bases not matched to a gene. This CDR3 has 15 amino acids. The germline V gene has CDR1 SGHVS and CDR2 FQNEAQ. The CDR3 DNA is TGTGCCAGCAGCTCTTATAGCGGGGGGGTCTACGAGCAGTACTTC. Translation gives CASSSYSGGVYEQYF.

The V gene is TRBV28, the J gene TRBJ1-5; no clear D gene. This CDR3 contains 12 residues. Germline CDR1 and CDR2: MDHEN and SYDVKM. V lost 6 bases and J 7 bases, leaving 10 bases between the germline ends. CDR3: CASSPVGQPQHF. CDR3 in DNA: TGTGCCAGCAGCCCCGTCGGGCAGCCCCAGCATTTT.

CDR3 coding DNA: TGCGCCAGCAGCCCGGCTAGGGGGGGCCCCTACAATGAGCAGTTCTTC. Residues: CASSPARGGPYNEQFF. J is TRBJ2-1 and V is TRBV5-1, with a tentative D call TRBD2 (7 bases). The germline V and J ends were trimmed by 4 bases and 2 bases, with 16 bases remaining between them. Germline CDR1 reads SGHRS; CDR2 reads YFSETQ. The CDR3 covers 16 residues. The full variable domain, in which reference TRBV5-1 and TRBJ2-1 provide the parts outside the CDR3, is KAGVTQTPRYLIKTRGQQVTLSCSPISGHRSVSWYQQTPGQGLQFLFEYFSETQRNKGNFPGRFSGRQFSNSRSEMNVSTLELGDSALYLCASSPARGGPYNEQFFGPGTRLTVL.

The chain joins TRBV27 to TRBJ2-3, with TRBD2 identical over 9 bases. Germline CDR1 reads MNHEY; CDR2 reads SMNVEV (reference sequence). The CDR3 extends over 16 amino acids. The trim removed 5 bases at V and 5 bases at J, leaving 11 bases unmatched. CDR3 residues: CASSPLAGGWVDTQYF. As DNA, the CDR3 is TGTGCCAGCAGTCCCCTGGCGGGGGGGTGGGTAGATACGCAGTATTTT.

CDR3 nucleotide sequence: TGTGCCAGCAGCGTAGATAGCGGGGGCTACGAGCAGTACTTC. Translation gives CASSVDSGGYEQYF. The rearrangement links TRBV9 to TRBJ2-7; TRBD2 aligns across 9 bases. Looked up from germline, CDR1 is SGDLS and CDR2 is YYNGEE. V was pared by 0 bases and J by 3 bases, with 1 base of the junction left unmatched. This CDR3 comprises 14 residues.

The chain recombines TRBV5-1 with TRBJ2-3; TRBD1 is a possible D gene (5 bases). The CDR3 extends over 14 amino acids. Germline CDR1 and CDR2: SGHRS and YFSETQ. V lost 5 bases, J lost 6 bases, and 16 bases lay in between. The CDR3 region has the DNA TGCGCCAGCAGAACAGGAGTTTCGGCGGATACGCAGTATTTT. Its protein product is CASRTGVSADTQYF.

This chain connects TRBV5-8 to TRBJ2-6; the match to TRBD1 covers 11 bases. The CDR3 covers 16 residues. CDR1 and CDR2 (germline): SGHTS, YDEGEE. Germline trimming cut 5 bases from V and 2 bases from J; bases unmatched to any gene: 3. This CDR3 reads CASRRDRGTGANVLTF. DNA of the CDR3: TGTGCCAGCAGGCGGGACAGGGGGACTGGGGCCAACGTCCTGACTTTC.

This clone is a singleton in its sample. The rearrangement uses TRBV4-2 and TRBJ2-5, with TRBD2 matching over 7 bases. The germline gives CDR1 LGHNA, CDR2 YNFKEQ. The CDR3 spans 20 residues. Losses at the gene ends were 1 base for V and 5 bases for J; bases not matched to a gene: 22. Written as DNA, the CDR3 is TGTGCCAGCAGCCAAGTCGGCTCCGTGCGGGGGAATTGGGAGGGGGAGACCCAGTACTTC. It yields the protein CASSQVGSVRGNWEGETQYF.